The entry below describes one TCR beta chain. Its antigen is not known. This sample was included in a study of cytomegalovirus exposure and HLA in healthy donors. In the study overall: Drawn from HLA-typed donors, 80 million to 95 million unique TCRs were held in an early data release.

Findings and limits, study-wide: According to reports, the classifier identified cytomegalovirus status with high specificity and sensitivity. With later analysis, a missense DCLRE1C variant became linked to TCR beta V- and J-gene trimming.

Losses at the gene ends were 0 bases for V and 5 bases for J; bases not matched to a gene: 4. From germline, CDR1 is SGHNT and CDR2 YYREEE (reference sequence). The CDR3 extends over 14 amino acids. Both 60 Vbeta primers and 13 Jbeta primers went into the PCR. Some clones are missing from TCRdb's copy, which holds only in-frame ones; the method was immunoSEQ multiplex PCR. The sample includes 150,000 or so clones, about four fifths of them seen just once. The receptor was derived from a woman in her fifties or sixties in good health and CMV-seropositive. Sequencing was performed on PBMCs. The V gene is TRBV5-4, the J gene TRBJ2-5; 7 positions match TRBD2. CDR3 nucleotides: TGTGCCAGCAGCTTGGCCACGGGGGGTGAGACCCAGTACTTC. Translating it yields CASSLATGGETQYF.